This T cell receptor (beta chain) is from a study of PD-1 blockade in classical Hodgkin lymphoma. Germline CDR1 SEHNR, CDR2 FQNEAQ (reference sequence). CDR3 length: 15 amino acids. V lost 4 bases and J lost 3, with 13 bases in between. Repertoires were generated with immunoSEQ multiplex PCR, while TCRdb's copy carries only in-frame clones and drops some. The sample contains about 58,000 clones, approximately 89% of which appear only once. No patient escaped relapse after autologous stem cell transplantation, and brentuximab vedotin exposure varied. The receptor was derived from a human donor with classical Hodgkin lymphoma. The chain has TRBV7-9 and TRBJ2-4; weak D call: TRBD2 (6 bases). Sequenced material: peripheral blood mononuclear cells (PBMCs), taken before the second cycle of nivolumab. The chain's CDR3 is CASSSRRVDKNIQYF. The CDR3 DNA reads as TGTGCCAGCAGCTCTCGGAGGGTCGACAAAAACATTCAGTACTTC.